This TCR beta chain appears in the sequencing data of a study of T cell responses to AZD1222 COVID-19 vaccine. V shed 4 bases and J shed 0 bases, with 8 bases lying between them. This CDR3 comprises 14 residues. The germline gives CDR1 SEHNR, CDR2 FQNEAQ (reference sequence). This table comes from immunoSEQ multiplex PCR, and its TCRdb copy is limited to in-frame clones, with some not included. Seen here are 130,000 or so clones, 92% observed once, and the top ten hold approximately 1%. This chain links TRBV7-9 with TRBJ2-3; a possible D gene is TRBD2 (6 bases). The receptor was derived from an adult in good health. The sequences come from peripheral blood, collected on day 0 of AZD1222 vaccination. The CDR3 DNA follows: TGTGCCAGCAGCTGGGGGGTTAGCACAGATACGCAGTATTTT. It yields the protein CASSWGVSTDTQYF.